A single sample gave rise to the 14 T cell receptor beta chains below, sequenced in a study of T-cell memory formation after mild COVID-19. TCRdb re-called the 5' RACE reads with MiXCR, one entry per CDR3 protein. The sample lists around 130,000 distinct CDR3 sequences, more than 15% occurring once. The sequenced sample consisted of PBMCs or a T cell subset sorted from them (not recorded which). The receptors originated from a man between 18 and 29 years old who had mild COVID-19 (a few samples of this study predate the infection). Cell type and time point are not known.

The genes are TRBV9 and TRBJ1-1; TRBD1 matches 8 bases. The trim removed 0 bases at V and 4 bases at J, leaving 11 bases unmatched. The CDR3 totals 17 residues. Germline assignment: CDR1 SGDLS and CDR2 YYNGEE. CDR3 sequence reads: CASSVAGTGGLGTEAFF. The CDR3, as DNA: TGTGCCAGCAGCGTAGCAGGAACAGGGGGTTTGGGCACTGAAGCTTTCTTT.

Only a few counts were recorded for this clonotype. The chain employs TRBV5-1 and TRBJ2-7; possible D gene TRBD1, 6 bases. The V gene's germline CDR1 is SGHRS and CDR2 YFSETQ. V was cut by 1 base and J by 4 bases, with 15 bases left in between. CDR3 length: 15 residues. The CDR3 bases are TGCGCCAGCAGCTTGTACCCAGGGGCGAGATACGAGCAGTACTTC. Amino acid sequence: CASSLYPGARYEQYF.

There are many counts of this clonotype. This chain connects TRBV7-8 to TRBJ1-5, with D uncertain. The germline gives CDR1 SGHVS, CDR2 FQNEAQ. CDR3 size: 14 residues. V lost 4 bases and J 4 bases, leaving 11 bases between the germline ends. CDR3 nucleotide sequence: TGTGCCAGCAGCTCGGCGGGTGGGAATCAGCCCCAGCATTTT. The encoded protein is CASSSAGGNQPQHF. Full variable domain (outside the CDR3, taken from reference TRBV7-8 and TRBJ1-5): GAGVSQSPRYKVAKRGQDVALRCDPISGHVSLFWYQQALGQGPEFLTYFQNEAQLDKSGLPSDRFFAERPEGSVSTLKIQRTQQEDSAVYLCASSSAGGNQPQHFGDGTRLSIL.

This clonotype was recorded a few times. This chain uses TRBV18 with TRBJ2-7; 15 nucleotides align to TRBD2. The V gene end was trimmed by 5 bases and the J gene end by 6 bases; junction bases not matched to a gene: 8. Germline V CDR1 and CDR2: KGHSH, LQKENI. The CDR3 covers 16 residues. CDR3 protein: CASSDGTSGGNSEQYV. The DNA of the CDR3 is TGTGCCAGCTCAGATGGGACTAGCGGGGGGAACAGCGAGCAGTACGTC.

The chain employs TRBV28 and TRBJ2-7; 7 bases agree with TRBD1. CDR3 length: 15 amino acids. Germline CDR1 MDHEN, CDR2 SYDVKM. The J segment lost 0 bases and the V segment lost 2 bases, leaving 4 bases of the junction unmatched. As DNA, the CDR3 is TGTGCCAGCAGTTTAACAGGGGCGGGCTCCTACGAGCAGTACGTC. It yields the protein CASSLTGAGSYEQYV.

This clonotype showed up just a few times. V gene TRBV5-1 combines with J gene TRBJ2-2; 9 nucleotides match TRBD1. The CDR3 length is 16 residues. J gave up 3 bases and V 1 base, and 4 bases lay outside the gene matches. Germline CDR1 is SGHRS and CDR2 is YFSETQ. The CDR3 loop is CASSLPTGGDTGELFF. In nucleotides, the CDR3 is TGCGCCAGCAGCTTGCCTACAGGGGGCGACACCGGGGAGCTGTTTTTT.

This clonotype was detected a few times. This chain connects TRBV6-5 to TRBJ2-3, with 9 bases identical to TRBD2. With 0 bases clipped from V and 5 bases from J, the junction kept 3 bases outside the gene matches. The CDR3 consists of 15 residues. CDR1 and CDR2 from the germline V gene are MNHEY and SVGAGI. The CDR3 loop reads CASSYSGLAGDTQYF. The CDR3 DNA follows: TGTGCCAGCAGTTACTCGGGACTAGCAGGAGATACGCAGTATTTT.

This clonotype was seen ten or more times. The CDR3, as DNA: TGTGCCAGCAGTTACCAGGGGGAGAGCTCCTACGAGCAGTACTTC. This gives the protein CASSYQGESSYEQYF. The rearrangement joins TRBV6-2 or TRBV6-3 to TRBJ2-7; TRBD1 agrees at 7 bases. The CDR3 loop spans 15 amino acids. The V segment lost 2 bases and the J segment 0 bases; nucleotides outside the gene matches: 4. CDR1 MNHEY and CDR2 SVGEGT come from the germline V gene.

The genes are TRBV7-7 and TRBJ2-2, with 10 bases matching TRBD2. Trimming took 5 bases from V and 1 from J; bases not matched to a gene: 7. The CDR3 has 17 residues. Germline assignment: CDR1 SSHAT and CDR2 FNYEAQ (reference sequence). The CDR3 sequence is CASSRIAGGVNTGELFF. DNA of the CDR3: TGTGCCAGCAGCCGCATAGCGGGGGGTGTGAACACCGGGGAGCTGTTTTTT.

The chain has TRBV7-3 and TRBJ1-1; D gene ambiguous. V lost 5 bases and J lost 3, with 10 bases in between. This CDR3 contains 13 residues. Germline V gives CDR1 SGHTA, CDR2 FQGTGA. CDR3 nucleotide sequence: TGTGCCAGCAGCCATATGAGGGACACTGAAGCTTTCTTT. This encodes CASSHMRDTEAFF.

The table lists this clonotype with a few counts. The chain uses TRBV12-3 or TRBV12-4 and TRBJ2-7; weak D call: TRBD2 (6 bases). The CDR3 is 12 residues long. V was pared by 5 bases and J by 9 bases, with 14 bases between. This chain's CDR3 is CASSPGGFVQYF. CDR3 nucleotides: TGTGCCAGCAGTCCCGGGGGATTTGTGCAGTACTTC.

This chain links TRBV7-6 with TRBJ2-1; D may be TRBD1 or TRBD2 (5 bases each). Trimming took 1 base from V and 7 from J, leaving 14 bases between them. Germline loops: CDR1 SGHVS, CDR2 FNYEAQ. The CDR3 loop spans 15 amino acids. The CDR3 loop reads CASSLDTFEGNEQFF. The CDR3 region has the DNA TGTGCCAGCAGCTTAGACACATTCGAGGGGAATGAGCAGTTCTTC.

The chain employs TRBV5-1 and TRBJ1-3; a possible D gene is TRBD1 (5 bases). Trimming pared 2 bases from V and 0 bases from J, leaving 15 bases between. This CDR3 comprises 17 residues. Germline lookup yields CDR1 SGHRS and CDR2 YFSETQ. The CDR3 DNA follows: TGCGCCAGCAGCTTAACCGGGACCGCTCTCTCTGGAAACACCATATATTTT. Protein sequence: CASSLTGTALSGNTIYF. The whole variable domain, remainder taken from reference TRBV5-1 and TRBJ1-3, is KAGVTQTPRYLIKTRGQQVTLSCSPISGHRSVSWYQQTPGQGLQFLFEYFSETQRNKGNFPGRFSGRQFSNSRSEMNVSTLELGDSALYLCASSLTGTALSGNTIYFGEGSWLTVV.

The rearrangement links TRBV6-1 to TRBJ1-2; D ambiguous. The CDR3 extends over 15 amino acids. Germline-derived CDR1 and CDR2 are MNHNS and SASEGT. Trimming cost V 1 base and J 1 base, with 10 bases left between them. The CDR3 nucleotides are TGTGCCAGCAGTGAAGGATCATCCGGTAACTATGGCTACACCTTC. Translating it yields CASSEGSSGNYGYTF.